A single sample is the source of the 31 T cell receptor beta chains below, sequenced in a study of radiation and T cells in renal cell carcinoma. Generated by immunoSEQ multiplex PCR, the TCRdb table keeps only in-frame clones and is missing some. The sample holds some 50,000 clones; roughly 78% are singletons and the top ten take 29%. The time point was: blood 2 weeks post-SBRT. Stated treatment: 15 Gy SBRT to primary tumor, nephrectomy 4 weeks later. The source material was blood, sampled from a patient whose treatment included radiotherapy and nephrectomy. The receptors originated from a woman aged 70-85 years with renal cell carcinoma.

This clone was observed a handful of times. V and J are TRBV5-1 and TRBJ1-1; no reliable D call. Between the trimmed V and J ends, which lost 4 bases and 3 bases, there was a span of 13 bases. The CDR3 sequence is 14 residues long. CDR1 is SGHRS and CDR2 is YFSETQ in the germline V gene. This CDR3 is CASSLEGSDTEAFF. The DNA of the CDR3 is TGCGCCAGCAGCCTTGAGGGTTCGGACACTGAAGCTTTCTTT. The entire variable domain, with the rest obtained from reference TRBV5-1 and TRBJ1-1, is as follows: KAGVTQTPRYLIKTRGQQVTLSCSPISGHRSVSWYQQTPGQGLQFLFEYFSETQRNKGNFPGRFSGRQFSNSRSEMNVSTLELGDSALYLCASSLEGSDTEAFFGQGTRLTVV.

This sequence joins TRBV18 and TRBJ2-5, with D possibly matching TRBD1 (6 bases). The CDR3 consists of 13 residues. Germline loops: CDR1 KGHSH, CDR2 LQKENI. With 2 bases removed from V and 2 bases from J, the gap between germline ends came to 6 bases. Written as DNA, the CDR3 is TGTGCCAGCTCACCAGGGACACAAGAGACCCAGTACTTC. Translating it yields CASSPGTQETQYF.

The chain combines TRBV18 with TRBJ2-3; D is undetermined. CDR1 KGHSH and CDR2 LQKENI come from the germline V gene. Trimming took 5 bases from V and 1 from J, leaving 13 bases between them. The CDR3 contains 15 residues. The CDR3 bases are TGTGCCAGCTCAGCCGCTAGGTCTGGCACAGATACGCAGTATTTT. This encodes CASSAARSGTDTQYF.

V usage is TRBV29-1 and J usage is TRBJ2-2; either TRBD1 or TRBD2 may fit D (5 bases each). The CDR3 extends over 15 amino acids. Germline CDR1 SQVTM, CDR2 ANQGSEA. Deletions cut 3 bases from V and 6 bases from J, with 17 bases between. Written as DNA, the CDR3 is TGCAGCGTTGAGTCCGGGGCGAATACAGCCGGGGAGCTGTTTTTT. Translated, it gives CSVESGANTAGELFF.

The CDR3 DNA follows: TGTGCCAGCAGTCAAACGGGTAGCTCCTATAATTCACCCCTCCACTTT. Translation gives CASSQTGSSYNSPLHF. This chain connects TRBV25-1 to TRBJ1-6; D gene unclear. With 5 bases removed from V and 0 bases from J, the gap between germline ends came to 11 bases. Germline V CDR1 and CDR2: MGHDK, SYGVNS. The CDR3 covers 16 residues.

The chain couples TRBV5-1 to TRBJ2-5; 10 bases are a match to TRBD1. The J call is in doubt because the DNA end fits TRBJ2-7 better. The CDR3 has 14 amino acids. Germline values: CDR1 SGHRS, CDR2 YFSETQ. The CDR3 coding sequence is TGCGCCAGCAGCCCCCGGACAGGGGGAGACGAGCAGTACTTC. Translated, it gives CASSPRTGGDEQYF.

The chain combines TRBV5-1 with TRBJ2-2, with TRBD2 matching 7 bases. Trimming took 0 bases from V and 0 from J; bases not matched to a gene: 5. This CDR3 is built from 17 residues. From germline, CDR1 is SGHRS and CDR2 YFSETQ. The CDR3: CASSLELAFANTGELFF. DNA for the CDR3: TGCGCCAGCAGCTTGGAACTAGCGTTCGCGAACACCGGGGAGCTGTTTTTT. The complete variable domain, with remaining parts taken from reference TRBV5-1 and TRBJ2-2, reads KAGVTQTPRYLIKTRGQQVTLSCSPISGHRSVSWYQQTPGQGLQFLFEYFSETQRNKGNFPGRFSGRQFSNSRSEMNVSTLELGDSALYLCASSLELAFANTGELFFGEGSRLTVL.

CDR3 coding DNA: TGCGCCAGCAGCTCCCGGGACAGCGTTGCCGAGCAGTACTTC. Residues: CASSSRDSVAEQYF. V usage is TRBV5-1 and J usage is TRBJ2-7; the match to TRBD1 covers 7 bases. V lost 3 bases to trimming and J lost 6 bases; unmatched junction nucleotides: 9. There are 14 residues in the CDR3. The germline V gene has CDR1 SGHRS and CDR2 YFSETQ.

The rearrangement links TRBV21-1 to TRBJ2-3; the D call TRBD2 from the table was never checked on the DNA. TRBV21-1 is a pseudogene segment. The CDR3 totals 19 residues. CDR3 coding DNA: TGTGCCAGCAGCAAAGTCGCTAGCGGGTGTTATGTGAGCACAGATACGCAGTATTTT. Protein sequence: CASSKVASGCYVSTDTQYF.

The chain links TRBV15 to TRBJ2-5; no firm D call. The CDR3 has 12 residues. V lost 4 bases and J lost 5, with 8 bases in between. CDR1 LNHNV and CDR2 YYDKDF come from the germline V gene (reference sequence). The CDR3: CATSMGYETQYF. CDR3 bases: TGTGCCACCAGCATGGGGTACGAGACCCAGTACTTC.

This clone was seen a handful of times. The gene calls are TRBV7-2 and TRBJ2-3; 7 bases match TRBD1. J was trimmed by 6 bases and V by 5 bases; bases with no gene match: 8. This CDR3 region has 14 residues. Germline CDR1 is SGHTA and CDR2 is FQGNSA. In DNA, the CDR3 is TGTGCCAGCAGCCGTCAACAGGGGTTGGATACGCAGTATTTT. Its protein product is CASSRQQGLDTQYF.

The CDR3 spells CASSQVPIAGLTNNEQFF. The CDR3 coding sequence is TGTGCCAGCAGCCAAGTTCCGATAGCGGGACTAACAAACAATGAGCAGTTCTTC. V is TRBV4-2 and J is TRBJ2-1; TRBD2 matches 8 bases. Germline values: CDR1 LGHNA, CDR2 YNFKEQ. The ends lost 1 base at V and 5 bases at J; junction bases unmatched: 13. CDR3 length: 18 amino acids.

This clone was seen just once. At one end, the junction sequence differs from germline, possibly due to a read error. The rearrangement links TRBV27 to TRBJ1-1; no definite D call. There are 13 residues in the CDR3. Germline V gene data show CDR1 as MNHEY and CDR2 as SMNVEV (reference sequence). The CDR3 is CASSLSTNTEAFF. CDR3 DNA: TGTGCCAGCAGTCTATCAACGAACACTGAAGCTTTCTTT.

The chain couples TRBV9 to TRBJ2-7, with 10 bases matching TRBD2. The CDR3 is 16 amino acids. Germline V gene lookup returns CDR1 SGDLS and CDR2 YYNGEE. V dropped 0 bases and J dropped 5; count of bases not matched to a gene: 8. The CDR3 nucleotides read TGTGCCAGCAGCGTAGTAGCGGGGGGTGGAGGAAACGAGCAGTACTTC. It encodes CASSVVAGGGGNEQYF.

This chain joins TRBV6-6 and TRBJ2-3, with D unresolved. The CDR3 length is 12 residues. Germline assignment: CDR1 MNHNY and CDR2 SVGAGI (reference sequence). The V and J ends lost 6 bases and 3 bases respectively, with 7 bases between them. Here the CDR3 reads CASRTATDTQYF. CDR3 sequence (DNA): TGTGCCAGCAGGACCGCGACAGATACGCAGTATTTT.

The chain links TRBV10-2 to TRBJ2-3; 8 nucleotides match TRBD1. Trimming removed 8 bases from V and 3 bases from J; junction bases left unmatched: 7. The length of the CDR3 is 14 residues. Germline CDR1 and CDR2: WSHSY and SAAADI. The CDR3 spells CASGEQGETDTQYF. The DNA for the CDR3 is TGCGCCAGCGGGGAACAGGGGGAAACAGATACGCAGTATTTT.

CDR3 protein: CASSLASGEDTQYF. The DNA for the CDR3 is TGCGCCAGCAGCTTGGCCTCCGGGGAAGATACGCAGTATTTT. The gene calls are TRBV5-1 and TRBJ2-3; possible D gene TRBD2, 5 bases. Germline V gene lookup returns CDR1 SGHRS and CDR2 YFSETQ. The CDR3 runs 14 residues. Trimming cost V 0 bases and J 5 bases, with 10 bases left between them.

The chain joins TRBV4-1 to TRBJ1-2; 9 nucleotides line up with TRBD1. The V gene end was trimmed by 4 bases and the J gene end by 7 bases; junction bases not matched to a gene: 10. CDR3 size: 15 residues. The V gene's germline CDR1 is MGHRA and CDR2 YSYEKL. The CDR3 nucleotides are TGCGCCAGCAGCCGGGTCGGGGACAGGGAGGGTGGCTACACCTTC. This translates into CASSRVGDREGGYTF.

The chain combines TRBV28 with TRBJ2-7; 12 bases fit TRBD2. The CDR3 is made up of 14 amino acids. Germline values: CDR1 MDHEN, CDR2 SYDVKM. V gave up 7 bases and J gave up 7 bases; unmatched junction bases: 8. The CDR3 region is CASTKTSGSREQYF. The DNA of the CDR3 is TGTGCCAGCACCAAGACTAGCGGGAGTCGGGAGCAGTACTTC. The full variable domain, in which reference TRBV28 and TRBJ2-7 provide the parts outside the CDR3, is DVKVTQSSRYLVKRTGEKVFLECVQDMDHENMFWYRQDPGLGLRLIYFSYDVKMKEKGDIPEGYSVSREKKERFSLILESASTNQTSMYLCASTKTSGSREQYFGPGTRLTVT.

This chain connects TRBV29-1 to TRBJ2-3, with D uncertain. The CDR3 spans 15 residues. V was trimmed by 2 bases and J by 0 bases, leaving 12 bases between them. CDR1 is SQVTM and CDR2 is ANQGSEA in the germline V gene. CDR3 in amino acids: CSVEPYLTSTDTQYF. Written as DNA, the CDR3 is TGCAGCGTTGAACCCTACCTTACTAGCACAGATACGCAGTATTTT.

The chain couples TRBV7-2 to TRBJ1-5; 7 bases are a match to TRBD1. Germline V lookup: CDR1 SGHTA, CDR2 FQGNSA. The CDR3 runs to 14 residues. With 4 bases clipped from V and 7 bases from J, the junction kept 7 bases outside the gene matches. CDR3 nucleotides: TGTGCCAGCAGCTCAAGACAGGGAGGCCAGCCCCAGCATTTT. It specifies CASSSRQGGQPQHF.

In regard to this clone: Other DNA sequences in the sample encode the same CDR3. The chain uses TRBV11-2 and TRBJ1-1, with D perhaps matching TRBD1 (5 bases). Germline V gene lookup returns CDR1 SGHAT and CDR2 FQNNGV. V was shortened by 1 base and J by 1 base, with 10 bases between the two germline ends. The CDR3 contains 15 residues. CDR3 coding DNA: TGTGCCAGCAGCTTAGGGGGCGGAAGGAACACTGAAGCTTTCTTT. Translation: CASSLGGGRNTEAFF.

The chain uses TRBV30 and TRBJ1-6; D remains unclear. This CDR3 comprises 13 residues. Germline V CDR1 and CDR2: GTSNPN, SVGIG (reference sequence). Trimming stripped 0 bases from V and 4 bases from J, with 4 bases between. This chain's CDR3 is CAWSVQYNSPLHF. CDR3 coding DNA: TGTGCCTGGAGTGTTCAGTATAATTCACCCCTCCACTTT.

In DNA form, the CDR3 reads TGTGCCACCAGTCCTCGGGTCTTGGGCACTGAAGCTTTCTTT. It encodes CATSPRVLGTEAFF. The rearrangement joins TRBV15 to TRBJ1-1; D gene uncertain. CDR1 LNHNV and CDR2 YYDKDF come from the germline V gene (reference sequence). Trimming took 6 bases from V and 4 from J, leaving 15 bases between them. There are 14 residues in the CDR3.

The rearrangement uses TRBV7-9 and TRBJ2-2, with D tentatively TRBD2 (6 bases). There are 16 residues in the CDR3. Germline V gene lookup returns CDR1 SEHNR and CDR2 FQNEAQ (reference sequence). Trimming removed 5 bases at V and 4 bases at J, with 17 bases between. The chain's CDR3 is CASSVGTPPSTGELFF. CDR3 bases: TGTGCCAGCAGCGTAGGGACTCCCCCGAGCACCGGGGAGCTGTTTTTT. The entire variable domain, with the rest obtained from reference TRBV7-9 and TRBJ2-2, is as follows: DTGVSQNPRHKITKRGQNVTFRCDPISEHNRLYWYRQTLGQGPEFLTYFQNEAQLEKSRLLSDRFSAERPKGSFSTLEIQRTEQGDSAMYLCASSVGTPPSTGELFFGEGSRLTVL.

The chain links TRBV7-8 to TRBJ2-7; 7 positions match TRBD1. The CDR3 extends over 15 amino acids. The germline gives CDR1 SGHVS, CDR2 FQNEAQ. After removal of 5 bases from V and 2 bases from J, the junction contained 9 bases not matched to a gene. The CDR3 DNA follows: TGTGCCAGCAGCCCGGGACAGCTAGGGCCCTACGAGCAGTACTTC. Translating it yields CASSPGQLGPYEQYF.

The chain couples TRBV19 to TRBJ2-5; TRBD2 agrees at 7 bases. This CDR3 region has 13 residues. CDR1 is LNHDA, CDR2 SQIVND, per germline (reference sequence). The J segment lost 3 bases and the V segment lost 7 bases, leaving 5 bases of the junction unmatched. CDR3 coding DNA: TGTGCCAGTAAGGGGAGGGGTAAAGAGACCCAGTACTTC. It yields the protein CASKGRGKETQYF.

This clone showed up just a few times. CDR3 loop: CASSRCWGGDRSPGWYGYTF. CDR3 DNA sequence: TGCGCCAGCAGTCGGTGTTGGGGCGGGGACAGGAGCCCAGGGTGGTATGGCTACACCTTC. V gene TRBV23-1 combines with J gene TRBJ1-2; 8 positions match TRBD1. TRBV23-1 carries the ORF label, with uncertain function. The junction had 24 bases not matched to a gene; V was cut back by 4 bases and J by 5 bases. The CDR3 has 20 amino acids.

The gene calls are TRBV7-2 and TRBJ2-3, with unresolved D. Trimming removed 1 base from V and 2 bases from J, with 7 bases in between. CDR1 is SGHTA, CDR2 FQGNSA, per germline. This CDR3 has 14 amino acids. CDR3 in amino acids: CASSLVEFTDTQYF. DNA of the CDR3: TGTGCCAGCAGCTTAGTGGAGTTCACAGATACGCAGTATTTT.

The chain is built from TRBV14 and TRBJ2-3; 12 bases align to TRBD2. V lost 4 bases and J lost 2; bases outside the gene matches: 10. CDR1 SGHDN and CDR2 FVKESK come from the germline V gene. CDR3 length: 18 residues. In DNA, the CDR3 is TGTGCCAGCAGCCTCCGCTCCCGGACTAGCGGGGTCACAGATACGCAGTATTTT. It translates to CASSLRSRTSGVTDTQYF.

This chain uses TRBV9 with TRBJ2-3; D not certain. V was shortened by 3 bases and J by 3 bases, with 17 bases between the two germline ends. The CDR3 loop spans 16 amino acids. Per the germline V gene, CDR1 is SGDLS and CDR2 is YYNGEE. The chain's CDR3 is CASSAIGRAGTDTQYF. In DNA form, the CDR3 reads TGTGCCAGCAGCGCTATAGGAAGGGCCGGTACAGATACGCAGTATTTT.